The rows below give T cell receptor beta chains drawn from one sample of a study of T cell responses to AZD1222 COVID-19 vaccine. TCRdb keeps only in-frame clones here, not all; method: immunoSEQ multiplex PCR. This table has just under 90,000 clones, 70% to 90% appearing once. Source: peripheral blood, taken on day 0 of AZD1222 vaccination. The receptors here all came from an adult in good health. CDR3s include the opening cysteine and the closing phenylalanine or tryptophan. Each record gives: V gene, D gene, clone size, J gene, CDR3 length, CDR3 protein, CDR3 DNA. A D gene is named only where the DNA matches it firmly. A clone size is listed for some rows: how often the clone was seen (once, few, many), or a class if it is expanded.

v_gene: TRBV27
d_gene: TRBD1
abundance: .
j_gene: TRBJ2-5
len: 17
CDR3aa: CASSPTRTGVLLETQYF
CDR3nt: TGTGCCAGCAGCCCTACCCGGACAGGGGTTCTCCTGGAGACCCAGTACTTC

v_gene: TRBV11-1
d_gene: .
abundance: .
j_gene: TRBJ2-2
len: 15
CDR3aa: CASSRDRRNTGELFF
CDR3nt: TGTGCCAGCAGCCGCGACAGGAGGAACACCGGGGAGCTGTTTTTT

v_gene: TRBV6-5
d_gene: .
abundance: .
j_gene: TRBJ2-3
len: 13
CDR3aa: CASSDLNPGTQYF
CDR3nt: TGTGCCAGCAGCGACCTAAACCCGGGTACGCAGTATTTT

v_gene: TRBV11-1
d_gene: .
abundance: .
j_gene: TRBJ1-2
len: 14
CDR3aa: CASSLEAGPYGYTF
CDR3nt: TGTGCCAGCAGCTTAGAGGCGGGGCCCTATGGCTACACCTTC

v_gene: TRBV19
d_gene: .
abundance: .
j_gene: TRBJ2-1
len: 15
CDR3aa: CASSMGGRLDNEQFF
CDR3nt: TGTGCCAGTAGTATGGGTGGGAGGCTGGACAATGAGCAGTTCTTC

v_gene: TRBV21-1
d_gene: .
abundance: once
j_gene: TRBJ2-7
len: 16
CDR3aa: CASSKVERSRVYEQYF
CDR3nt: TGTGCCAGCAGCAAAGTTGAGCGGAGTAGAGTCTACGAGCAGTACTTC

v_gene: TRBV11-2
d_gene: TRBD1
abundance: .
j_gene: TRBJ2-3
len: 16
CDR3aa: CASSLDRQGVTDTQYF
CDR3nt: TGTGCCAGCAGCTTAGATCGGCAGGGGGTAACAGATACGCAGTATTTT

v_gene: TRBV28
d_gene: .
abundance: .
j_gene: TRBJ1-2
len: 13
CDR3aa: CASSLLGGYGYTF
CDR3nt: TGTGCCAGCAGTTTACTTGGAGGGTATGGCTACACCTTC

v_gene: TRBV7-8
d_gene: .
abundance: few
j_gene: TRBJ1-2
len: 15
CDR3aa: CASSSQLGQIYGYTF
CDR3nt: TGTGCCAGCAGCTCACAGTTAGGACAGATCTATGGCTACACCTTC

v_gene: TRBV29-1
d_gene: TRBD1
abundance: .
j_gene: TRBJ2-1
len: 14
CDR3aa: CSDRQGSSYNEQFF
CDR3nt: TGCAGCGACCGACAGGGGTCTTCCTACAATGAGCAGTTCTTC

v_gene: TRBV7-8
d_gene: TRBD1
abundance: .
j_gene: TRBJ1-1
len: 14
CDR3aa: CASSLGQMNTEAFF
CDR3nt: TGTGCCAGCAGCTTGGGACAGATGAACACTGAAGCTTTCTTT

v_gene: TRBV19
d_gene: .
abundance: .
j_gene: TRBJ2-7
len: 13
CDR3aa: CASSPGHPYEQYF
CDR3nt: TGTGCCAGTAGCCCGGGACACCCCTACGAGCAGTACTTC

v_gene: TRBV9
d_gene: .
abundance: .
j_gene: TRBJ1-1
len: 13
CDR3aa: CASSVALGTEAFF
CDR3nt: TGTGCCAGCAGCGTAGCTTTGGGCACTGAAGCTTTCTTT

v_gene: TRBV27
d_gene: .
abundance: .
j_gene: TRBJ1-5
len: 14
CDR3aa: CASSPFFMSQPQHF
CDR3nt: TGTGCCAGCAGCCCCTTTTTCATGTCTCAGCCCCAGCATTTT

v_gene: TRBV27
d_gene: .
abundance: .
j_gene: TRBJ1-1
len: 14
CDR3aa: CASSRGQLPTEAFF
CDR3nt: TGTGCCAGCAGTAGAGGACAGCTACCCACTGAAGCTTTCTTT

v_gene: TRBV5-8
d_gene: .
abundance: .
j_gene: TRBJ2-5
len: 12
CDR3aa: CASSLVRDTQYF
CDR3nt: TGTGCCAGCAGCTTGGTCCGGGACACCCAGTACTTC

v_gene: TRBV11-3
d_gene: TRBD2
abundance: .
j_gene: TRBJ2-1
len: 21
CDR3aa: CASSLESNSGRKYGIYNEQFF
CDR3nt: TGTGCCAGCAGCTTAGAGAGTAATAGCGGGAGGAAATATGGGATCTACAATGAGCAGTTCTTC

v_gene: TRBV4-1
d_gene: .
abundance: .
j_gene: TRBJ1-6
len: 16
CDR3aa: CASALDGSSYNSPLHF
CDR3nt: TGCGCCAGCGCCTTGGATGGGAGCTCCTATAATTCACCCCTCCACTTT

v_gene: TRBV24-1
d_gene: TRBD1
abundance: .
j_gene: TRBJ2-3
len: 13
CDR3aa: CATEGQGTDTQYF
CDR3nt: TGTGCCACCGAAGGACAGGGCACAGATACGCAGTATTTT

v_gene: TRBV4-1
d_gene: TRBD1
abundance: .
j_gene: TRBJ1-2
len: 12
CDR3aa: CASSPTGDGYTF
CDR3nt: TGCGCCAGCAGCCCCACAGGGGATGGCTACACCTTC

v_gene: TRBV6-5
d_gene: TRBD1
abundance: once
j_gene: TRBJ2-5
len: 15
CDR3aa: CASSPAPTGEETQYF
CDR3nt: TGTGCCAGCAGTCCAGCCCCGACAGGGGAAGAGACCCAGTACTTC

v_gene: TRBV6-6
d_gene: .
abundance: few
j_gene: TRBJ1-6
len: 11
CDR3aa: CASRTDSPLHF
CDR3nt: TGTGCCAGCAGAACCGATTCACCCCTCCACTTT

v_gene: TRBV7-2
d_gene: .
abundance: .
j_gene: TRBJ1-1
len: 14
CDR3aa: CASSSTSRGNEAFF
CDR3nt: TGTGCCAGCAGCTCCACCTCCCGGGGCAATGAAGCTTTCTTT

v_gene: TRBV28
d_gene: .
abundance: .
j_gene: TRBJ2-2
len: 14
CDR3aa: CATSTTRRAGELFF
CDR3nt: TGTGCCACCTCGACCACAAGGAGGGCCGGGGAGCTGTTTTTT

v_gene: TRBV19
d_gene: .
abundance: .
j_gene: TRBJ1-1
len: 13
CDR3aa: CASLRERGAEAFF
CDR3nt: TGTGCCAGTCTTAGGGAAAGGGGCGCTGAAGCTTTCTTT

v_gene: TRBV6-5
d_gene: .
abundance: .
j_gene: TRBJ1-2
len: 15
CDR3aa: CASSYSLRRIYGYTF
CDR3nt: TGTGCCAGCAGTTACTCGCTTCGCCGGATCTATGGCTACACCTTC

v_gene: TRBV7-3
d_gene: TRBD1
abundance: .
j_gene: TRBJ2-5
len: 15
CDR3aa: CASSRQGQMGETQYF
CDR3nt: TGTGCCAGCAGCCGACAGGGACAGATGGGAGAGACCCAGTACTTC

v_gene: TRBV7-9
d_gene: .
abundance: .
j_gene: TRBJ2-2
len: 13
CDR3aa: CASSPGSSGELFF
CDR3nt: TGTGCCAGCAGCCCCGGGAGCAGCGGGGAGCTGTTTTTT

v_gene: TRBV7-2
d_gene: .
abundance: .
j_gene: TRBJ2-1
len: 14
CDR3aa: CAIGGRGSYNEQFF
CDR3nt: TGTGCCATCGGTGGGAGAGGCTCCTACAATGAGCAGTTCTTC

v_gene: TRBV6-5
d_gene: .
abundance: .
j_gene: TRBJ2-5
len: 13
CDR3aa: CASSPLGDVTQYF
CDR3nt: TGTGCCAGCAGTCCTCTAGGTGACGTGACCCAGTACTTC

v_gene: TRBV19
d_gene: TRBD1
abundance: .
j_gene: TRBJ1-4
len: 15
CDR3aa: CASRLQGARGEKLFF
CDR3nt: TGTGCCAGTAGGTTGCAGGGGGCCCGGGGTGAAAAACTGTTTTTT